This T cell receptor beta chain was retrieved from a study of shared clonotypes between healthy human individuals. The study, taken as a whole, reports: Rarefaction showed that sequencing of sorted subsets was incomplete (despite large depth). What naive subsets generally showed was a larger estimated richness than memory subsets showed. The represented genetic and exposure-history diversity was limited by the small number of donors.

On sorted subsets, replicate PCRs used 150 to 250 ng DNA, or approximately 33,000 T cell genomes. Profiled with immunoSEQ multiplex PCR; TCRdb holds only in-frame clones, not every one. The profile shows millions of clones, about 95% of them singletons. On this clone itself: Antigen specificity is unknown.

CD45RO-negative, CCR7-positively selected cells formed the naive CD8 fraction, excluding terminally differentiated effector memory CD45RA+ cells. Sequencing was carried out using naive CD8+ T cells sorted from blood. The TCR sequence derives from a man aged 18 to 30 in good health.

In DNA form, the CDR3 reads TGTGCCAGCAGTCACCCCGGGACGTCCAGCTCTGGGGCCAACGTCCTGACTTTC. It translates to CASSHPGTSSSGANVLTF. The chain employs TRBV7-9 and TRBJ2-6; D tentatively fits TRBD1 or TRBD2 (5 bases each). The CDR3 loop spans 18 amino acids. Trimming shortened V by 6 bases and J by 0 bases, and 18 bases separated the two germline ends. Germline assignment: CDR1 SEHNR and CDR2 FQNEAQ (reference sequence).